These 17 T cell receptor beta chains share one sample of origin, sequenced in a study of T-cell memory formation after mild COVID-19. TCRdb passed the 5' RACE reads through MiXCR, listing each CDR3 protein once. The sample has about half a million distinct CDR3 sequences, 15% to 20% seen once; the top ten hold 9% to 15%. The sample comprised PBMCs or a T cell subset sorted from them (not recorded which). Every receptor here comes from an adult woman who had mild COVID-19 (a few samples of this study predate the infection). Cell type and time point are not known.

This rearrangement joins TRBV6-5 to TRBJ1-4; a possible D gene is TRBD1 (5 bases). V was shortened by 3 bases and J by 4 bases, with 9 bases between the two germline ends. The germline CDR1 and CDR2 sequences are MNHEY and SVGAGI. CDR3 length: 14 residues. CDR3 coding DNA: TGTGCCAGCAGTTATGGGCAGGGTAATGAAAAACTGTTTTTT. Its protein is CASSYGQGNEKLFF.

The chain carries TRBV12-3 or TRBV12-4 and TRBJ1-5; D perhaps matches TRBD1 (5 bases). Deletions cut 2 bases from V and 3 bases from J, with 11 bases between. CDR3 length: 15 residues. The DNA of the CDR3 is TGTGCCAGCAGTTTAAATCGACAGACCAATCAGCCCCAGCATTTT. This encodes CASSLNRQTNQPQHF.

J is TRBJ2-3 and V is TRBV4-2; D perhaps matches TRBD1 (6 bases). Trimming left V 4 bases short and J 2 bases short, with 13 bases between. CDR1 and CDR2 (germline): LGHNA, YNFKEQ. The CDR3 has 15 residues. The CDR3 DNA follows: TGTGCCAGCAGCCCCCCGACAGGCCTCACAGATACGCAGTATTTT. Translating gives CASSPPTGLTDTQYF.

This clonotype was seen a few times. The chain combines TRBV7-9 with TRBJ2-7, with TRBD2 matching over 8 bases. V was clipped by 1 base and J by 4 bases; unmatched bases: 6. The CDR3 consists of 15 residues. Germline V gene lookup returns CDR1 SEHNR and CDR2 FQNEAQ (reference sequence). CDR3 sequence (DNA): TGTGCCAGCAGCTTAGTTCGCGGGAGGTCTTACGAGCAGTACTTC. It codes for CASSLVRGRSYEQYF. Looking up the rest from reference TRBV7-9 and TRBJ2-7 gives the full variable domain: DTGVSQNPRHKITKRGQNVTFRCDPISEHNRLYWYRQTLGQGPEFLTYFQNEAQLEKSRLLSDRFSAERPKGSFSTLEIQRTEQGDSAMYLCASSLVRGRSYEQYFGPGTRLTVT.

This clonotype was counted only a few times. The chain employs TRBV7-8 and TRBJ2-3; D gene ambiguous. The CDR3 sequence is 13 residues long. The V end was cut by 5 bases, the J end by 1 base, with 7 bases between. Germline values: CDR1 SGHVS, CDR2 FQNEAQ. CDR3 in DNA: TGTGCCAGCAGCATGGACCGCACAGATACGCAGTATTTT. This encodes CASSMDRTDTQYF.

The chain carries TRBV30 and TRBJ2-5; 13 nucleotides line up with TRBD2. The CDR3 spans 17 residues. The trim removed 1 base at V and 4 bases at J, leaving 9 bases unmatched. Germline lookup yields CDR1 GTSNPN and CDR2 SVGIG (reference sequence). The chain's CDR3 is CAWSGNSGLAGVETQYF. As DNA, the CDR3 is TGTGCCTGGAGTGGAAACTCTGGACTAGCGGGAGTAGAGACCCAGTACTTC.

This clonotype was seen more than once but under ten times. The CDR3, as DNA: TGCAGTGCTAGAGTGGGGGCCGCGGGGTCGGCTGAAGCTTTCTTT. Its protein is CSARVGAAGSAEAFF. The V and J genes are TRBV20-1 and TRBJ1-1, with D possibly being TRBD1 (6 bases). The CDR3 sequence is 15 residues long. Per germline, CDR1 DFQATT and CDR2 SNEGSKA (reference sequence). Trimming shortened V by 1 base and J by 6 bases, and 18 bases separated the two germline ends.

The genes are TRBV9 and TRBJ2-2; D uncertain. This CDR3 region has 15 residues. Germline-derived CDR1 and CDR2 are SGDLS and YYNGEE. V lost 3 bases to trimming and J lost 4 bases, with 13 bases between them. CDR3 sequence reads: CASSGPVIRTGELFF. In DNA, the CDR3 is TGTGCCAGCAGCGGACCCGTCATCCGCACCGGGGAGCTGTTTTTT. Full variable domain (missing parts from reference TRBV9 and TRBJ2-2): DSGVTQTPKHLITATGQRVTLRCSPRSGDLSVYWYQQSLDQGLQFLIQYYNGEERAKGNILERFSAQQFPDLHSELNLSSLELGDSALYFCASSGPVIRTGELFFGEGSRLTVL.

This clonotype was observed a handful of times. The rearrangement links TRBV7-2 to TRBJ2-1; 7 nucleotides agree with TRBD2. The CDR3 runs 14 residues. Germline V gene lookup returns CDR1 SGHTA and CDR2 FQGNSA. V was pared by 3 bases and J by 1 base, with 0 bases of the junction left unmatched. Here the CDR3 DNA reads TGTGCCAGCAGCTTTAGCGGGTCCTACAATGAGCAGTTCTTC. Translated, it gives CASSFSGSYNEQFF.

This clonotype was recorded a few times. The chain is built from TRBV4-2 and TRBJ2-6; the D gene is possibly TRBD1 (5 bases). Germline lookup yields CDR1 LGHNA and CDR2 YNFKEQ. This CDR3 is 16 amino acids long. The V gene lost 0 bases and the J gene lost 3 bases, with 9 bases spanning the gap. CDR3 nucleotide sequence: TGTGCCAGCAGCCAAGAGGAAGGGGTTGGGGCCAACGTCCTGACTTTC. Translation gives CASSQEEGVGANVLTF.

This clonotype was seen a handful of times. The chain combines TRBV11-3 with TRBJ2-1; the D gene could be TRBD1 or TRBD2 (5 bases each). Trimming left V 2 bases short and J 8 bases short, with 7 bases between. Germline lookup yields CDR1 SGHNT and CDR2 YENEEA. The CDR3 sequence is 12 residues long. CDR3 in DNA: TGTGCCAGCAGCTTACGGGGCTATGAGCAGTTCTTC. Translation gives CASSLRGYEQFF.

The DNA for the CDR3 is TGTGCCAGGGACCATCGTCCACCGACAGGGAACGTCCGTCACTATGGCTACACCTTC. This sequence encodes CARDHRPPTGNVRHYGYTF. V usage is TRBV9 and J usage is TRBJ1-2; TRBD1 aligns across 7 bases. This CDR3 has 19 residues. Germline trimming cut 8 bases from V and 3 bases from J; bases unmatched to any gene: 25. The germline V gene encodes CDR1 SGDLS and CDR2 YYNGEE.

The chain carries TRBV7-9 and TRBJ1-1, with D hard to call. The V gene lost 5 bases and the J gene lost 1 base, with 20 bases spanning the gap. This CDR3 region has 17 residues. Germline CDR1 reads SEHNR; CDR2 reads FQNEAQ (reference sequence). This CDR3 reads CASSDKVVVHSNTEAFF. The CDR3 DNA reads TGTGCCAGCAGCGACAAAGTTGTAGTCCACTCGAACACTGAAGCTTTCTTT.

The rearrangement joins TRBV2 to TRBJ2-1, with 11 bases aligning to TRBD1. This CDR3 region has 13 residues. Germline values: CDR1 SNHLY, CDR2 FYNNEI. Trimming cost V 8 bases and J 8 bases; bases outside gene matches: 5. Here the CDR3 DNA reads TGTGCCAGCGGGGGACAGGGGGGCTATGAGCAGTTCTTC. This encodes CASGGQGGYEQFF.

In this sample, this clonotype turned up many times. The rearrangement uses TRBV5-1 and TRBJ2-1; 8 nucleotides align to TRBD2. The germline gives CDR1 SGHRS, CDR2 YFSETQ. The junction had 3 bases not matched to a gene; V was cut back by 0 bases and J by 4 bases. CDR3 length equals 15 residues. This CDR3 reads CASSLASGGYNEQFF. For the CDR3, the DNA is TGCGCCAGCAGCTTGGCAAGCGGGGGTTACAATGAGCAGTTCTTC.

The V call is TRBV5-4, the J call TRBJ2-7, with TRBD2 identical over 10 bases. CDR1 is SGHNT, CDR2 YYREEE, per germline (reference sequence). V trimming: 1 base; J trimming: 3 bases; junction bases outside the gene matches: 7. This CDR3 has 16 amino acids. CDR3 loop: CASSLSLAGALYEQYF. CDR3 nucleotides: TGTGCCAGCAGCTTGTCTCTAGCGGGGGCCCTCTACGAGCAGTACTTC.

In its sample, this clonotype was seen many times. The chain links TRBV5-1 to TRBJ2-7; TRBD1 is a possible D gene (5 bases). CDR1 and CDR2 (germline): SGHRS, YFSETQ. Trimming stripped 1 base from V and 0 bases from J, with 11 bases between. The CDR3 has 15 residues. The CDR3 is CASSLTQGISYEQYF. Written as DNA, the CDR3 is TGCGCCAGCAGCTTGACCCAGGGCATCTCCTACGAGCAGTACTTC.